The sequence of this T cell receptor beta chain was determined in a study of OX40 agonist ivuxolimab in advanced cancers. The overall study: Patients were about 83% male with ages roughly 23 to 79, mean approximately 62. Therapy given before enrollment (anti-PD-1, anti-PD-L1 or anti-CTLA-4) was allowed, and around 44% had some.

CDR1 SGHRS and CDR2 YFSETQ come from the germline V gene. The CDR3 runs to 16 residues. V shed 4 bases and J 2 bases; nucleotides not matched to a gene: 5. TCRdb keeps only in-frame clones here, not all; method: immunoSEQ multiplex PCR. The sample lists just over 35,000 clones, 84% occurring once. Sample: CD4+ or CD8+ T cells sorted from blood, taken in a trial of the OX40 agonist ivuxolimab. This sequence was found in an adult with an advanced solid tumor such as melanoma, head and neck, liver or kidney cancer. The rearrangement links TRBV5-1 to TRBJ2-2; 10 positions agree with TRBD2. This CDR3 is CASSGASGSNTGELFF. CDR3 nucleotides: TGCGCCAGCAGCGGGGCTAGCGGGAGCAACACCGGGGAGCTGTTTTTT.